These 18 T cell receptor beta chains were sequenced from one sample in a study of T cells in Graves' hyperthyroidism and ophthalmopathy. It was RNA transcripts that yielded the amplified TCR beta CDR3 regions. HTBI primers were employed in a first-round RT-PCR of the TCR CDR3. Via MiXCR, TCRdb re-called the multiplex PCR reads, giving one row per CDR3 protein. The top ten clones hold 4.3% of a sample with roughly 560,000 distinct CDR3 sequences, approximately 15% of them seen once. Sample: blood. Receptor source: a woman aged 40 to 55 with Graves' ophthalmopathy.

This clonotype has a count of ten or more. The J gene is TRBJ1-2, the V gene TRBV19; D remains unclear. Germline CDR1 is LNHDA and CDR2 is SQIVND (reference sequence). The CDR3 has 16 residues. Trimming cost V 5 bases and J 5 bases, with 21 bases left between them. The chain's CDR3 is CASSGNGRSLLYGYTF. The CDR3 bases are TGTGCCAGTAGTGGGAACGGGCGGTCGCTGTTATATGGCTACACCTTC. The complete variable domain, with remaining parts taken from reference TRBV19 and TRBJ1-2, reads DGGITQSPKYLFRKEGQNVTLSCEQNLNHDAMYWYRQDPGQGLRLIYYSQIVNDFQKGDIAEGYSVSREKKESFPLTVTSAQKNPTAFYLCASSGNGRSLLYGYTFGSGTRLTVV.

This clonotype was observed once. The DNA for the CDR3 is TGCGCCAGCAGCCTCTATTCCGGCGAGCAGTACTTC. It encodes CASSLYSGEQYF. The chain combines TRBV5-1 with TRBJ2-7; the D is unclear. This CDR3 contains 12 residues. The V gene lost 4 bases and the J gene lost 6 bases, with 11 bases spanning the gap. Germline V lookup: CDR1 SGHRS, CDR2 YFSETQ.

This clonotype was seen ten or more times. The chain joins TRBV6-1 to TRBJ1-3; TRBD1 agrees at 8 bases. The length of the CDR3 is 14 residues. The ends lost 6 bases at V and 3 bases at J; junction bases unmatched: 4. Germline V gives CDR1 MNHNS, CDR2 SASEGT. This CDR3 reads CASRQGVNGNTIYF. As DNA, the CDR3 is TGTGCCAGCAGACAGGGGGTAAATGGAAACACCATATATTTT.

This clonotype appeared many times. The rearrangement joins TRBV28 to TRBJ2-7; D possibly corresponds to TRBD2 (5 bases). V was shortened by 8 bases and J by 6 bases, with 17 bases between the two germline ends. The CDR3 spans 13 residues. Looked up from germline, CDR1 is MDHEN and CDR2 is SYDVKM. The CDR3 is CASQRDLSSEQYF. The CDR3 coding sequence is TGTGCCAGCCAGAGGGATCTCTCGTCCGAGCAGTACTTC.

There are many counts of this clonotype. The chain joins TRBV6-1 to TRBJ2-7; possible D gene TRBD2, 5 bases. V was shortened by 6 bases and J by 7 bases, with 13 bases between the two germline ends. The germline V gene encodes CDR1 MNHNS and CDR2 SASEGT. This CDR3 has 12 residues. DNA for the CDR3: TGTGCCAGCAGACCGACTACCGGGGAGCAGTACTTC. Residues: CASRPTTGEQYF.

For the CDR3, the DNA is TGTGCCAGCAGCTTACGTTCTAGGGATCCCTACGAGCAGTACTTC. Translating it yields CASSLRSRDPYEQYF. The chain couples TRBV7-2 to TRBJ2-7; no firm D call. The CDR3 spans 15 residues. Per germline, CDR1 SGHTA and CDR2 FQGNSA. With 2 bases removed from V and 2 bases from J, the gap between germline ends came to 13 bases.

Many counts were recorded for this clonotype. The chain couples TRBV7-9 to TRBJ2-7; D is perhaps TRBD1 (5 bases). The CDR3 has 14 amino acids. The germline V and J ends were trimmed by 4 bases and 3 bases, with 13 bases remaining between them. CDR1 is SEHNR and CDR2 is FQNEAQ in the germline V gene (reference sequence). CDR3 DNA sequence: TGTGCCAGCAGCTCAGGGAAATCGGGCTACGAGCAGTACTTC. The encoded protein is CASSSGKSGYEQYF. The full variable domain, with the rest looked up from reference TRBV7-9 and TRBJ2-7, is DTGVSQNPRHKITKRGQNVTFRCDPISEHNRLYWYRQTLGQGPEFLTYFQNEAQLEKSRLLSDRFSAERPKGSFSTLEIQRTEQGDSAMYLCASSSGKSGYEQYFGPGTRLTVT.

This clonotype was observed a few times. CDR3 in amino acids: CASSQKDGTSSTDTQYF. The CDR3, as DNA: TGCGCCAGCAGCCAAAAAGACGGGACTAGCAGCACAGATACGCAGTATTTT. The chain couples TRBV4-1 to TRBJ2-3; 9 nucleotides match TRBD2. This CDR3 comprises 17 residues. The V gene end was trimmed by 2 bases and the J gene end by 0 bases; junction bases not matched to a gene: 6. Germline V lookup: CDR1 MGHRA, CDR2 YSYEKL.

This clonotype was found many times. The CDR3 region has the DNA TGTGCCAGCAGCTCGCGCGACCCCAGGGGAAATGGCTACACCTTC. Its protein product is CASSSRDPRGNGYTF. V and J are TRBV6-1 and TRBJ1-2; a possible D gene is TRBD1 (6 bases). The CDR3 length is 15 residues. Trimming cost V 6 bases and J 6 bases, with 20 bases left between them. The germline V gene encodes CDR1 MNHNS and CDR2 SASEGT.

This clonotype was seen at least ten times. This sequence joins TRBV19 and TRBJ2-5; the match to TRBD1 covers 8 bases. The CDR3 length is 15 residues. V was clipped by 2 bases and J by 5 bases; unmatched bases: 7. The germline CDR1 and CDR2 sequences are LNHDA and SQIVND (reference sequence). CDR3 nucleotide sequence: TGTGCCAGTAGTATAACTAGGGCAGGGGGCGAGACCCAGTACTTC. It is translated as CASSITRAGGETQYF. The variable domain in full, completed from reference TRBV19 and TRBJ2-5, reads DGGITQSPKYLFRKEGQNVTLSCEQNLNHDAMYWYRQDPGQGLRLIYYSQIVNDFQKGDIAEGYSVSREKKESFPLTVTSAQKNPTAFYLCASSITRAGGETQYFGPGTRLLVL.

For the CDR3, the DNA is TGTGCCAGCAGTTTATCCCGAGGGAGCGGGAGCCTAGGGGGCTACGAGCAGTACTTC. Translation: CASSLSRGSGSLGGYEQYF. The genes are TRBV28 and TRBJ2-7; 8 bases agree with TRBD2. From germline, CDR1 is MDHEN and CDR2 SYDVKM. V shed 1 base, J shed 3 bases, and the junction held 17 bases outside the gene matches. This CDR3 has 19 residues. Filled out from reference TRBV28 and TRBJ2-7, the complete variable domain reads DVKVTQSSRYLVKRTGEKVFLECVQDMDHENMFWYRQDPGLGLRLIYFSYDVKMKEKGDIPEGYSVSREKKERFSLILESASTNQTSMYLCASSLSRGSGSLGGYEQYFGPGTRLTVT.

This clonotype has ten or more counts. This chain joins TRBV7-8 and TRBJ2-7; D not resolved. Looked up from germline, CDR1 is SGHVS and CDR2 is FQNEAQ. The CDR3 has 14 amino acids. Trimming stripped 1 base from V and 7 bases from J, with 14 bases between. The CDR3 is CASSLVGLVLEQYF. The CDR3 DNA sequence: TGTGCCAGCAGCTTAGTTGGCCTAGTGTTAGAGCAGTACTTC.

This clonotype has ten or more counts. The genes are TRBV19 and TRBJ1-2; 8 bases align to TRBD1. This CDR3 region has 14 residues. Trimming removed 4 bases from V and 6 bases from J; junction bases left unmatched: 7. The germline V gene has CDR1 LNHDA and CDR2 SQIVND (reference sequence). CDR3 nucleotide sequence: TGTGCCAGTAGTAGCGGACAGGGCTTACATGGCTACACCTTC. Translated: CASSSGQGLHGYTF.

This clonotype was observed at least ten times. The chain recombines TRBV6-1 with TRBJ1-2; D possibly corresponds to TRBD1 (6 bases). The CDR3 has 15 amino acids. Germline assignment: CDR1 MNHNS and CDR2 SASEGT. Trimming removed 5 bases at V and 2 bases at J, with 15 bases between. The CDR3 sequence is CASSKGQILNYGYTF. The CDR3 region has the DNA TGTGCCAGCAGTAAAGGACAGATTCTCAACTATGGCTACACCTTC.

This clonotype was observed at least ten times. The rearrangement uses TRBV11-3 and TRBJ1-1, with 9 bases identical to TRBD1. Germline CDR1 SGHNT, CDR2 YENEEA. The CDR3 sequence is 15 residues long. Trimming took 5 bases from V and 1 from J; bases not matched to a gene: 5. CDR3 residues: CASSRRTGENTEAFF. The CDR3 DNA reads as TGTGCCAGCAGCCGCCGGACAGGGGAGAACACTGAAGCTTTCTTT.

This clonotype was observed many times. The gene calls are TRBV12-3 or TRBV12-4 and TRBJ1-6; tentatively, D is TRBD1 (5 bases). The V end lost 2 bases, the J end lost 1 base, and 12 bases lay between the germline ends. The CDR3 loop spans 17 amino acids. The CDR3 DNA reads as TGTGCCAGCAGTTTATCCGGCAGGGATTCCTATAATTCACCCCTCCACTTT. This sequence encodes CASSLSGRDSYNSPLHF.

The count of this clonotype is one. This chain connects TRBV19 to TRBJ2-5; possibly TRBD1 for D (5 bases). The length of the CDR3 is 16 residues. Trimming pared 5 bases from V and 0 bases from J, leaving 16 bases between. Germline V lookup: CDR1 LNHDA, CDR2 SQIVND (reference sequence). DNA of the CDR3: TGTGCCAGTAGTCGCGGAACCGACAGATACCAAGAGACCCAGTACTTC. Protein: CASSRGTDRYQETQYF.

Comments on this clonotype: One end of the junction varies from germline; a read error may be responsible. The chain links TRBV12-3 or TRBV12-4 to TRBJ1-5; 10 bases agree with TRBD1. The CDR3 extends over 17 amino acids. The CDR3 sequence: CASSFWTGGNSNQPQHF. CDR3 coding DNA: TGTGCCAGCAGTTTTTGGACAGGGGGTAATAGCAATCAGCCCCAGCACTTT.